The source of this TCR beta chain is a study of glioma-infiltrating T cells (TCRdb year 2016). About the study as a whole: Glioma tissue, non-neoplastic brain tissue and matched peripheral blood mononuclear cells were used as sources from which TCR alpha- and beta-chain repertoires were sequenced. Three low-grade glioma patients, several primary glioblastoma patients, and three non-glioma patients who contributed non-neoplastic brain tissue made up the paired cohort. To gauge divergence between tissue and blood T-cell populations, every tissue-infiltrating repertoire was compared against the peripheral blood repertoire from the same patient. The study at large found these results: Only a very small number of CDR3 sequences turned up in both tissue and blood, a result put down to high CDR3 diversity combined with limited sampling. VJ-independent divergence between tissue and blood was below expectation in non-neoplastic patients but above expectation in all gliomas, especially low-grade gliomas. Group comparisons were based on small numbers of patients: three non-neoplastic, three low-grade glioma and eight or nine glioblastoma patients.

A note on this clonotype: What antigen it recognizes has not been identified. Base qualities are not provided; no much larger clone lies one nucleotide away.

The iRepertoire nested amplicon-rescue multiplex PCR (arm-PCR) platform was used to amplify TCR alpha and beta CDR3 regions from RNA. The input for one-step reverse transcription and amplification was about 95-450 ng of either tissue mRNA or PBMC total RNA. Following bead purification, Illumina adapters were added through a secondary multiplex PCR, and the libraries were then gel-purified between 200 and 400 bp. The libraries contained internal 6-nucleotide barcodes that were used for demultiplexing. The libraries were sequenced on an Illumina MiSeq using 2x220 or 2x250 nucleotide paired-end reads. The original methods were these. Paired reads were merged using FLASH 1.2.11 and aligned with BWA-MEM to the GRCh37 human genome, and TRA and TRB reads were then extracted. V and J assignment used an IMGT-derived reference of cassette sequences and CDR3 motifs that included pseudogenes. Three-frame translation of reads was performed, and productive CDR3s were defined as those with a C...FGXG motif and no stop codons. Unique combinations of V-J cassette pair and CDR3 amino acid sequence were defined as clonotypes. Reads were filtered by Hamming distance, with the threshold set by the sequence error rate of each sample in mapped regions. TCRdb applied fastp at Q25 and MiXCR to the public reads, then kept only in-frame beta chains. Entries that share a CDR3 protein sequence are merged under the most common genes and DNA. The V and J calls shown here were made by TCRdb, not taken from the authors' results. The sample data list tens of thousands of distinct CDR3 sequences, and about 25% of these were observed just once. Of the sample, 6.7% is held by the ten largest clones.

V gives up 0 bases and J gives up 2 bases, and the segment between their germline ends measures 11 bases. According to the germline V gene, CDR1 reads SQVTM and CDR2 reads ANQGSEA. Taken from cysteine to phenylalanine, the CDR3 has 15 residues. The retained sequence is limited to the CDR3, 45 bases, with the frame set at the first base. Sequenced sample: glioma tissue, nonneoplastic brain tissue, or PBMCs (not recorded which). The rearranged chain carries TRBV29-1 and TRBJ2-1, with the identity of the D gene unclear. This sequence originates from a human donor with low-grade glioma or glioblastoma, undergoing nonglioma brain surgery, or in good health (not recorded which). The nucleotide sequence reads as follows: TGCAGCGTTGAAGACCCGGTTCGGGCCTACAATGAGCAGTTCTTC. Its protein product is CSVEDPVRAYNEQFF.